The rows below give T cell receptor beta chains drawn from one sample of a study of cytomegalovirus exposure and HLA in healthy donors. Assay: immunoSEQ multiplex PCR; the TCRdb copy retains only in-frame clones and omits some. The repertoire has 90,000 to 120,000 clones, under 80% of them found once; the top ten carry roughly 15%. The specimen was PBMCs. Every receptor here comes from a woman aged 40 to 50 in good health and CMV-seropositive. CDR3s include the opening cysteine and the closing phenylalanine or tryptophan. A D gene is named only where the DNA matches it firmly. Only part of the rows carry a size: once, few, many, or a class if the clone is expanded.

NA	TRBJ2-2	TRBV6-5	NA	TGTGCCAGCAGTTACCTACAGGCCGGGGAGCTGTTTTTT	CASSYLQAGELFF
NA	TRBJ1-5	TRBV7-9	NA	TGTGCCAGCAGCTACGCAGGTCGCTATCAGCCCCAGCATTTT	CASSYAGRYQPQHF
few	TRBJ2-1	TRBV5-6	TRBD1	TGTGCCAGCAGCAAAGGGACAGCATACAATGAGCAGTTCTTC	CASSKGTAYNEQFF
NA	TRBJ2-5	TRBV27	NA	TGTGCCAGCAGCCCCAGGGTCCAGGAGACCCAGTACTTC	CASSPRVQETQYF
NA	TRBJ2-3	TRBV18	NA	TGTGCCAGCTCACCAGGAGCCACAGATACGCAGTATTTT	CASSPGATDTQYF
few	TRBJ2-3	TRBV2	TRBD2	TGTGCCAGCAGTCCAGACTTGGCGGGGGGGCGCGATACGCAGTATTTT	CASSPDLAGGRDTQYF
NA	TRBJ1-4	TRBV30	TRBD1	TGTGCCTGGAGTGCACACAGGGGGCCTAATGAAAAACTGTTTTTT	CAWSAHRGPNEKLFF
NA	TRBJ1-1	TRBV18	TRBD1	TGTGCCAGCTCAACGCTCCCCGTTACAGGGGGCATGGCTGAAGCTTTCTTT	CASSTLPVTGGMAEAFF
NA	TRBJ1-1	TRBV6-5	NA	TGTGCCAGCAGTTACTCGGGAGGGGCTACGAACACTGAAGCTTTCTTT	CASSYSGGATNTEAFF
few	TRBJ2-1	TRBV4-2	NA	TGTGCCAGCAGCGGGGGGGCTAACGCTCACAATGAGCAGTTCTTC	CASSGGANAHNEQFF
few	TRBJ2-3	TRBV21-1	NA	TGTGCCAGCAGCAACGTAGGACTAGCGGGGGCCTTTAGCACAGATACGCAGTATTTT	CASSNVGLAGAFSTDTQYF
NA	TRBJ1-2	TRBV4-1	NA	TGCGCCAGCACCCGGGGTTCAAACTATGGCTACACCTTC	CASTRGSNYGYTF
NA	TRBJ2-5	TRBV19	NA	TGTGCCAGCTGGGATCTAGGAGGGACCCAGTACTTC	CASWDLGGTQYF
NA	TRBJ2-5	TRBV2	NA	TGTGCCAGCAGCGCAGGGTTACGGGAGACCCAGTACTTC	CASSAGLRETQYF
few	TRBJ1-2	TRBV30	TRBD1	TGTGCCTGGAGGGAAGGGCAGGGGGGCCTCTATGGCTACACCTTC	CAWREGQGGLYGYTF
NA	TRBJ2-2	TRBV6-1	TRBD1	TGTGCCAGCAGTGGGGGACAGGTCACGAACACCGGGGAGCTGTTTTTT	CASSGGQVTNTGELFF